This section outlines one T cell receptor (beta chain) sequence together with its context. The sample originates from a study of cytomegalovirus exposure and HLA in healthy donors. Germline V gene lookup returns CDR1 SGHNT and CDR2 YYREEE (reference sequence). The CDR3 has 13 amino acids. Trimming took off 5 bases at V and 8 bases at J, with 16 bases between the two ends. The data were produced by immunoSEQ multiplex PCR, yet TCRdb's version contains in-frame clones alone and is incomplete. The sample gives roughly 310,000 clones, roughly 86% of which show up once; around 0.88% is in the top ten. The V call is TRBV5-4, the J call TRBJ1-2; D ambiguous. The receptor's source is a man under 40 in good health and CMV-seronegative. The sequencing input was PBMCs. The CDR3 region has the DNA TGTGCCAGCAGGGCGTCGGGAGGGCGGGGCTACACCTTC. It is translated as CASRASGGRGYTF.